What follows are 9 T cell receptor beta chains derived from one specimen sequenced in a study of identifying expanded T cells in peripheral blood. Assay used: immunoSEQ multiplex PCR; TCRdb lists only in-frame clones, some missing. The sample has under 85,000 clones, roughly 84% seen once. Sequencing used blood. Receptor source: a person aged 18 to 75 in good health.

This clone was seen a single time. The chain joins TRBV28 to TRBJ2-7; 8 bases match TRBD1. V dropped 7 bases and J dropped 0; count of bases not matched to a gene: 5. The germline V gene has CDR1 MDHEN and CDR2 SYDVKM. This CDR3 is built from 14 residues. This CDR3 is CASMDRESSYEQYF. The CDR3, as DNA: TGTGCCAGCATGGACAGGGAGAGCTCCTACGAGCAGTACTTC.

This chain connects TRBV4-2 to TRBJ2-3; 12 positions agree with TRBD2. Looked up from germline, CDR1 is LGHNA and CDR2 is YNFKEQ. The CDR3 covers 16 residues. The V and J ends lost 3 bases and 3 bases, in that order; junction bases with no gene match: 4. DNA for the CDR3: TGTGCCAGCAGCCAGATGACTAGCGGGGGTACAGATACGCAGTATTTT. This gives the protein CASSQMTSGGTDTQYF.

The rearrangement joins TRBV27 to TRBJ1-1; TRBD1 might be the D (5 bases). This CDR3 contains 14 residues. V was trimmed by 8 bases and J by 1 base, leaving 14 bases between them. The V gene's germline CDR1 is MNHEY and CDR2 SMNVEV (reference sequence). The CDR3 loop reads CASYGAGGNTEAFF. The CDR3, as DNA: TGTGCCAGCTACGGGGCCGGAGGGAACACTGAAGCTTTCTTT.

V and J are TRBV4-1 and TRBJ2-7, with TRBD2 identical over 12 bases. With 0 bases clipped from V and 3 bases from J, the junction kept 15 bases outside the gene matches. Germline CDR1 is MGHRA and CDR2 is YSYEKL. This CDR3 region has 20 residues. The CDR3 reads CASSQDQLLAGGPPNYEQYF. For the CDR3, the DNA is TGCGCCAGCAGCCAAGACCAACTCCTAGCGGGAGGGCCTCCCAACTACGAGCAGTACTTC.

A single count supports this clone. The V and J genes are TRBV18 and TRBJ2-1; no definite D call. Trimming cost V 4 bases and J 7 bases, with 14 bases left between them. The CDR3 loop spans 14 amino acids. Germline CDR1 and CDR2: KGHSH and LQKENI. The CDR3, as DNA: TGTGCCAGCTCACTGCAGAGTTCAAGAAATGAGCAGTTCTTC. The encoded protein is CASSLQSSRNEQFF.

The gene calls are TRBV5-1 and TRBJ2-2, with D perhaps TRBD1 or TRBD2 (5 bases each). The CDR3 has 16 residues. V shed 0 bases and J shed 0 bases, with 9 bases lying between them. Looked up from germline, CDR1 is SGHRS and CDR2 is YFSETQ. The CDR3 bases are TGCGCCAGCAGCTTGGTTGGGGGACCGAACACCGGGGAGCTGTTTTTT. Translated, it gives CASSLVGGPNTGELFF.

This clone ranks as medium-sized. The gene calls are TRBV2 and TRBJ2-5; 11 bases map to TRBD1. CDR1 and CDR2 from the germline V gene are SNHLY and FYNNEI. After removal of 6 bases from V and 4 bases from J, the junction contained 4 bases not matched to a gene. This CDR3 spans 14 amino acids. The DNA of the CDR3 is TGTGCCAGCAGATGGACAGGGGGCAGAGAGACCCAGTACTTC. Amino acids: CASRWTGGRETQYF.

Notes on this clone: At one boundary the junction diverges from the germline segment, which might be a read error. V is TRBV6-1 and J is TRBJ2-7; the D is unclear. This CDR3 has 14 residues. Germline CDR1 and CDR2: MNHNS and SASEGT. CDR3 region: CASSEIGQTFEKHF. In DNA, the CDR3 is TGTGCCAGCAGTGAGATAGGGCAGACTTTCGAAAAGCACTTC.

This clone was detected once. V usage is TRBV28 and J usage is TRBJ2-1; unclear D gene. This CDR3 has 14 residues. V lost 1 base to trimming and J lost 5 bases, with 9 bases between them. Germline V gene data show CDR1 as MDHEN and CDR2 as SYDVKM. In DNA form, the CDR3 reads TGTGCCAGCAGTTTATTTTCTATTGACAATGAGCAGTTCTTC. Translating gives CASSLFSIDNEQFF.